This T cell receptor beta chain derives from a study of immune evolution from preneoplasia to lung adenocarcinoma. Points from the study as a whole: Highest clonality occurred in KRAS-mutant, not EGFR-mutant or double wild-type, nodules.

TCRdb's copy holds only in-frame clones and misses some; the assay was immunoSEQ multiplex PCR. The sample lists 20,000 to 25,000 clones; about 80% were seen once. Two lung cancer pathologists independently confirmed each histologic diagnosis. This clone was seen a single time. Its antigen is currently unknown. The CDR3 is 14 amino acids. Trimming at V came to 7 bases and at J to 6 bases, leaving 11 bases not matched to a gene. Germline assignment: CDR1 MDHEN and CDR2 SYDVKM. The TCR originated in a person aged 55-75 years with lung adenocarcinoma. Specimen: FFPE invasive lung adenocarcinoma tissue. The chain uses TRBV28 and TRBJ1-1; TRBD1 matches 7 bases. The CDR3 coding sequence is TGTGCCAGCATCGTTACAGGGGCTCGGGCTGAAGCTTTCTTT. Amino acid sequence: CASIVTGARAEAFF.